There are a few counts of the clone carrying this TCR beta chain. Antigen specificity is unknown. As to time point: newly diagnosed GD, antithyroid drugs for less than 3 months. TCR sequences were obtained from RNA taken from PBMCs. These data come from a study of regulatory T cells in long-lasting Graves disease. Findings and limits, study-wide: Accuracy could have been hurt by small sample size. Persistent Graves' patients showed less TCR diversity than newly diagnosed patients showed. Patients with persistent disease shared 2,741 public clonotypes, outpacing the roughly 970 shared by new patients.

The V gene's germline CDR1 is MNHEY and CDR2 SVGEGT. The CDR3 sequence is 13 residues long. Trimming took 8 bases from V and 2 from J; bases not matched to a gene: 4. Arm-PCR of CDR3 regions with iRepertoire HTBI primers generated TCR beta libraries. TCRdb reprocessed the multiplex PCR reads with MiXCR, giving one entry per CDR3 protein. The table lists 400,000 to 550,000 distinct CDR3 sequences, around 17% of them singletons. The same sample was also studied in work on T cells in Graves' hyperthyroidism and ophthalmopathy.

The material was peripheral blood mononuclear cells (PBMCs), obtained at new diagnosis, from a patient treated with antithyroid drugs. The receptor's source is a woman younger than 45 with Graves disease. The V gene is TRBV6-2 or TRBV6-3, the J gene TRBJ2-7, with TRBD1 matching over 9 bases. CDR3 protein: CASDRGRTYEQYF. Here the CDR3 DNA reads TGTGCCAGCGACAGGGGGAGAACCTACGAGCAGTACTTC.